This section outlines one T cell receptor (beta chain) sequence together with its context. This sample is part of a study of blood T cell repertoires in COVID-19. Background on the study: Whether acute or convalescent, the COVID-19 samples came from the United States, Italy and Spain.

V dropped 6 bases and J dropped 3 bases, with 14 bases sitting between them. The CDR3 is made up of 15 amino acids. Germline loops: CDR1 MDHEN, CDR2 SYDVKM. Original data processing: The authors estimated nucleated cell counts from reference gene primer amplification. Using immunoSEQ multiplex PCR, the repertoire was profiled, and TCRdb retains in-frame clones only, with some absent. The V and J calls and clone size come from that table; D and trimming were worked out from the DNA. This sample has approximately 150,000 clones, with about 86% found just once. The chain employs TRBV28 and TRBJ1-4; TRBD1 might be the D (6 bases). The sequence was collected from a woman in her sixties or seventies with acute or convalescent COVID-19. What was sequenced was peripheral blood. The CDR3 protein is CASSDRTSPNEKLFF. CDR3 bases: TGTGCCAGCAGCGACAGGACGAGTCCTAATGAAAAACTGTTTTTT.